Below, 21 T cell receptor beta chains from the same sample are listed, as sequenced in a study of T cells in Graves' hyperthyroidism and ophthalmopathy. The source material, RNA transcripts, was used to amplify TCR beta CDR3 regions. RT-PCR in the first round (using the HTBI primer set) targeted the TCR CDR3. TCRdb reprocessed the multiplex PCR reads via MiXCR and lists one record per CDR3 protein. Here the sample spans around 350,000 distinct CDR3 sequences, 13% being singletons. Sequenced: blood. The receptor source for this set is a young woman with Graves' hyperthyroidism.

There are many counts of this clonotype. This chain connects TRBV11-2 to TRBJ2-7, with 8 nucleotides matching TRBD1. Germline lookup yields CDR1 SGHAT and CDR2 FQNNGV. V shed 3 bases, J shed 5 bases, and the junction held 9 bases outside the gene matches. The CDR3 is 15 amino acids. In DNA, the CDR3 is TGTGCCAGCAGCTTTACCCCGGACAGGGCCCACGAGCAGTACTTC. This encodes CASSFTPDRAHEQYF.

This clonotype was seen repeatedly, ten times or more. The V gene is TRBV2, the J gene TRBJ2-7; 9 bases match TRBD1. CDR3 size: 16 residues. Germline loops: CDR1 SNHLY, CDR2 FYNNEI. With 1 base clipped from V and 4 bases from J, the junction kept 8 bases outside the gene matches. The chain's CDR3 is CASSEEGTGGAYEQYF. CDR3 bases: TGTGCCAGCAGTGAAGAGGGCACAGGGGGCGCGTACGAGCAGTACTTC.

This clonotype was observed at least ten times. The chain combines TRBV29-1 with TRBJ1-1, with D tentatively TRBD1 (6 bases). V was cut by 6 bases and J by 4 bases, with 18 bases left in between. The CDR3 spans 14 residues. Germline assignment: CDR1 SQVTM and CDR2 ANQGSEA. In nucleotides, the CDR3 is TGCAGCGTCCTTGGCGGGGGCCGGGGCACTGAAGCTTTCTTT. This gives the protein CSVLGGGRGTEAFF.

This clonotype has at least ten counts. The V and J genes are TRBV7-3 and TRBJ2-1; 7 nucleotides agree with TRBD2. After removal of 6 bases from V and 5 bases from J, the junction contained 10 bases not matched to a gene. Germline loops: CDR1 SGHTA, CDR2 FQGTGA. CDR3 length equals 15 residues. Here the CDR3 reads CASSPFRGTNNEQFF. CDR3 DNA: TGTGCCAGCAGTCCTTTCCGCGGGACTAACAATGAGCAGTTCTTC.

This clonotype was seen ten or more times. The CDR3 region has the DNA TGTGCCAGCTCATTTATCAGGGAGGTGACTCCTGAAGCTTTCTTT. Protein product: CASSFIREVTPEAFF. This sequence joins TRBV18 and TRBJ1-1; TRBD1 is a possible D gene (5 bases). This CDR3 has 15 residues. Germline-derived CDR1 and CDR2 are KGHSH and LQKENI. Trimming removed 5 bases from V and 6 bases from J, with 19 bases in between.

This clonotype was seen at least ten times. The chain joins TRBV7-3 to TRBJ2-7; D is ambiguous. Per the germline V gene, CDR1 is SGHTA and CDR2 is FQGTGA. V dropped 4 bases and J dropped 3 bases, with 10 bases sitting between them. This CDR3 has 13 amino acids. Here the CDR3 DNA reads TGTGCCAGCAGCTCAGTTGCAGGCTACGAGCAGTACTTC. Translating it yields CASSSVAGYEQYF.

The chain is built from TRBV14 and TRBJ1-5; no definite D call. CDR1 is SGHDN, CDR2 FVKESK, per germline. The CDR3 runs to 17 residues. V lost 0 bases and J 0 bases, leaving 12 bases between the germline ends. CDR3 region: CASSQESAPYSNQPQHF. The CDR3 nucleotides are TGTGCCAGCAGCCAAGAGTCAGCGCCATATAGCAATCAGCCCCAGCATTTT.

This clonotype has just a few counts. The J gene is TRBJ1-1, the V gene TRBV18; D ambiguous. Germline V gene sequence: CDR1 KGHSH, CDR2 LQKENI. The CDR3 has 14 residues. V was pared by 3 bases and J by 5 bases, with 13 bases between. The CDR3 sequence is CASSPNSERTEAFF. The DNA for the CDR3 is TGTGCCAGCTCACCTAATAGTGAGAGGACTGAAGCTTTCTTT.

This clonotype was counted many times. This chain links TRBV20-1 with TRBJ1-4; D unresolved. The CDR3 loop spans 13 amino acids. V lost 3 bases and J 3 bases, leaving 8 bases between the germline ends. The germline CDR1 and CDR2 sequences are DFQATT and SNEGSKA (reference sequence). CDR3 residues: CSASDSSNEKLFF. The DNA of the CDR3 is TGCAGTGCTAGCGATAGTTCTAATGAAAAACTGTTTTTT.

The chain joins TRBV20-1 to TRBJ2-3; D call uncertain. Trimming removed 8 bases at V and 0 bases at J, with 15 bases between. The CDR3 covers 14 residues. Germline-derived CDR1 and CDR2 are DFQATT and SNEGSKA (reference sequence). The CDR3 loop reads CSHNWVSSTDTQYF. The CDR3 bases are TGCAGTCATAATTGGGTTTCTAGCACAGATACGCAGTATTTT.

In this sample, this clonotype turned up many times. The chain couples TRBV12-3 or TRBV12-4 to TRBJ2-3, with D possibly matching TRBD2 (6 bases). The CDR3 totals 14 residues. V dropped 6 bases and J dropped 4 bases, with 14 bases sitting between them. CDR3 nucleotide sequence: TGTGCCAGCAGGCGAGGGAGGCGGTCAGATACGCAGTATTTT. It specifies CASRRGRRSDTQYF.

This clonotype has at least ten counts. This chain uses TRBV6-2 or TRBV6-3 with TRBJ2-7; 8 nucleotides line up with TRBD1. V lost 4 bases and J lost 7; bases outside the gene matches: 12. The CDR3 extends over 15 amino acids. The germline V gene encodes CDR1 MNHEY and CDR2 SVGEGT. In nucleotides, the CDR3 is TGTGCCAGCAGTTGGGGGAGGACAGGGACGGGTGAGCAGTACTTC. Its translation is CASSWGRTGTGEQYF.

In its sample, this clonotype was seen a few times. The chain combines TRBV10-3 with TRBJ2-1; D may be TRBD2 (5 bases). The CDR3 sequence is 11 residues long. V gave up 9 bases and J gave up 6 bases, with 9 bases separating them. Germline V CDR1 and CDR2: ENHRY, SYGVKD. CDR3 in DNA: TGTGCCATGAGCAGCGGCAATGAGCAGTTCTTC. Residues: CAMSSGNEQFF.

This clonotype was seen at least ten times. This rearrangement joins TRBV7-8 to TRBJ2-1; no firm D call. The germline V gene has CDR1 SGHVS and CDR2 FQNEAQ. This CDR3 is built from 17 residues. Between the trimmed V and J ends, which lost 3 bases and 3 bases, there was a span of 18 bases. As DNA, the CDR3 is TGTGCCAGCAGCTTCGGGCCCACCGAGCCCCGCTACAATGAGCAGTTCTTC. The encoded protein is CASSFGPTEPRYNEQFF.

This clonotype occurred many times. The chain carries TRBV11-2 and TRBJ1-2; 10 positions agree with TRBD1. Germline values: CDR1 SGHAT, CDR2 FQNNGV. This CDR3 has 15 residues. With 5 bases clipped from V and 1 base from J, the junction kept 4 bases outside the gene matches. The CDR3 sequence is CASSTGTGVNYGYTF. The CDR3 region has the DNA TGTGCCAGCAGCACTGGGACAGGGGTTAACTATGGCTACACCTTC.

This clonotype has ten or more counts. This chain uses TRBV11-2 with TRBJ1-1; D is unclear. Trimming took 5 bases from V and 0 from J, leaving 19 bases between them. This CDR3 has 17 amino acids. CDR1 and CDR2 from the germline V gene are SGHAT and FQNNGV. The CDR3 is CASSHDPGSPMNTEAFF. The CDR3 region has the DNA TGTGCCAGCAGCCATGATCCGGGCAGCCCAATGAACACTGAAGCTTTCTTT.

This clonotype was observed at least ten times. The gene calls are TRBV20-1 and TRBJ2-5, with 7 bases lining up with TRBD1. Germline V CDR1 and CDR2: DFQATT, SNEGSKA (reference sequence). V lost 4 bases and J lost 2; bases outside the gene matches: 1. CDR3 length: 12 amino acids. The CDR3 coding sequence is TGCAGTGCTACGGGACAGCAAGAGACCCAGTACTTC. Translation: CSATGQQETQYF.

In its sample, this clonotype was seen a few times. The CDR3 DNA follows: TGTGCCAGCAGGGAGACTACTGAAGAGACCCAGTACTTC. Translation: CASRETTEETQYF. The V call is TRBV6-1, the J call TRBJ2-5, with D maybe TRBD2 (5 bases). Germline CDR1 MNHNS, CDR2 SASEGT. Trimming cost V 6 bases and J 3 bases, with 11 bases left between them. The CDR3 sequence is 13 residues long.

This clonotype was picked up a small number of times. CDR3 in amino acids: CASSQVSGRVPDTQYF. Here the CDR3 DNA reads TGCGCCAGCAGCCAAGTAAGCGGGAGGGTCCCAGATACGCAGTATTTT. The rearrangement joins TRBV4-1 to TRBJ2-3; 10 positions match TRBD2. V shed 1 base, J shed 4 bases, and the junction held 5 bases outside the gene matches. The CDR3 runs to 16 residues. Germline V gene lookup returns CDR1 MGHRA and CDR2 YSYEKL.

V is TRBV28 and J is TRBJ2-1, with 9 bases that match TRBD1. The CDR3 contains 14 residues. The J segment lost 15 bases and the V segment lost 2 bases, leaving 11 bases of the junction unmatched. From germline, CDR1 is MDHEN and CDR2 SYDVKM. The CDR3 region has the DNA TGTGCCAGCAGTTTACCCGGGACAGGGACCAACTTGTTCTTC. Amino acids: CASSLPGTGTNLFF. The full variable domain, rest sourced from reference TRBV28 and TRBJ2-1, is DVKVTQSSRYLVKRTGEKVFLECVQDMDHENMFWYRQDPGLGLRLIYFSYDVKMKEKGDIPEGYSVSREKKERFSLILESASTNQTSMYLCASSLPGTGTNLFFGPGTRLTVL.

This clonotype was recorded at least ten times. The chain carries TRBV18 and TRBJ2-1; D ambiguous. Between the trimmed V and J ends, which lost 3 bases and 7 bases, there was a span of 10 bases. The CDR3 sequence is 13 residues long. The germline CDR1 and CDR2 sequences are KGHSH and LQKENI. The CDR3 region has the DNA TGTGCCAGCTCACCTCCTGTTCTAAATGAGCAGTTCTTC. It translates to CASSPPVLNEQFF.